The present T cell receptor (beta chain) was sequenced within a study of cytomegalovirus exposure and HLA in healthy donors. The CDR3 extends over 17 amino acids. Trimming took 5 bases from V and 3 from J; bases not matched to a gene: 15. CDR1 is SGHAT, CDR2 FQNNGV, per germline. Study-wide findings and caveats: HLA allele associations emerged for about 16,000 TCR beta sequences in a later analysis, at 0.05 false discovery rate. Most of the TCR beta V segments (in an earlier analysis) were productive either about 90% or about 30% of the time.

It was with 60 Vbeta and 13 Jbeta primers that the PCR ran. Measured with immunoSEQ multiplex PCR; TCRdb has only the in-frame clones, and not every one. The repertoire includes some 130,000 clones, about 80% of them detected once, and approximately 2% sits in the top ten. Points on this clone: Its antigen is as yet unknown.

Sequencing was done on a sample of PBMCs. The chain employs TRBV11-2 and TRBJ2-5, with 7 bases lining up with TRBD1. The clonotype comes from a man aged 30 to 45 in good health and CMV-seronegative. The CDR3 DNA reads TGTGCCAGCAGCCTAAGGGACAGCCCTACGAGGGAAGAGACCCAGTACTTC. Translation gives CASSLRDSPTREETQYF.